This T cell receptor (beta chain) appears in the sequencing data of a study of blood T cell repertoires in COVID-19. Study overall: Spain, Italy and the United States supplied samples that represented acute and convalescent COVID-19.

In the source study's methods: Reference gene primer amplification gave estimated nucleated cell counts. The method was immunoSEQ multiplex PCR; TCRdb's version includes in-frame clones alone and lacks a portion of them. The DNA was the basis for D and trimming; V, J and clone size are from that table. The sample yields a few hundred thousand clones, around 93% seen once. Recruitment covered about two dozen US areas and drew participants whose ages spanned roughly 18 to 89 years. Cohort assignment relied on participant-reported clinical history. From germline, CDR1 is MNHEY and CDR2 SMNVEV (reference sequence). The junction had 4 bases not matched to a gene; V was cut back by 8 bases and J by 1 base. This CDR3 comprises 14 residues.

The source is a human donor in a cohort exposed to, infected with or recovered from COVID-19 (not recorded which). The donor label of this sample is uncertain. The sample was PBMCs or T cells enriched from blood (not recorded which). V and J are TRBV27 and TRBJ2-7; 11 nucleotides match TRBD2. The CDR3 nucleotides read TGTGCCAGCGCGGGACTAGCGGATTCCTACGAGCAGTACTTC. Encoded protein: CASAGLADSYEQYF.